This TCR beta chain was recovered during a study of blood T cell repertoires in COVID-19. This clone was observed once. V lost 2 bases and J lost 8; bases outside the gene matches: 8. The CDR3 length is 14 residues. Germline V gene sequence: CDR1 GTSNPN, CDR2 SVGIG (reference sequence). Assay: immunoSEQ multiplex PCR; the TCRdb copy retains only in-frame clones and omits some. The data contain a few hundred thousand clones, about nine tenths of them seen just once; the ten biggest clones take up roughly a tenth. The material sequenced was PBMCs or T cells enriched from blood (not recorded which). The TCR comes from a woman aged 18-29 years who had recovered from COVID-19. V usage is TRBV30 and J usage is TRBJ1-2; TRBD1 agrees at 10 bases. Here the CDR3 reads CAWSRQGAVGGYTF. The CDR3 DNA follows: TGTGCCTGGAGTCGACAGGGGGCGGTTGGAGGCTACACCTTC.